This T cell receptor (beta chain) appears in the sequencing data of a study of cytomegalovirus exposure and HLA in healthy donors. About the research overall: Genetic ancestry analysis placed around four fifths of the 350 to 500 donors that were genotyped in the Caucasian-associated cluster.

The PCR employed 60 Vbeta primers together with 13 Jbeta primers. Sequenced by immunoSEQ multiplex PCR; TCRdb stores in-frame clones only, minus some. The table includes 200,000 or so clones, roughly 80% detected once. The CDR3 is 15 amino acids. From germline, CDR1 is SGHAT and CDR2 FQNNGV. V dropped 5 bases and J dropped 1 base, with 14 bases sitting between them. Sequenced input: PBMCs. This sequence originates from a man aged 25 to 40 in good health and CMV-seronegative. The chain employs TRBV11-2 and TRBJ1-1; D is perhaps TRBD1 (5 bases). The CDR3 DNA is TGTGCCAGCAGCGCAATTGGACACGAGAACACTGAAGCTTTCTTT. Encoded protein: CASSAIGHENTEAFF. The whole variable domain, filled in from reference TRBV11-2 and TRBJ1-1, reads EAGVAQSPRYKIIEKRQSVAFWCNPISGHATLYWYQQILGQGPKLLIQFQNNGVVDDSQLPKDRFSAERLKGVDSTLKIQPAKLEDSAVYLCASSAIGHENTEAFFGQGTRLTVV.